The clone carrying this T cell receptor beta chain was counted a few times. Its antigen is unknown. The data originate from a study of blood T cells in healthy people across ages. Findings and caveats of the study: Among long-lived donors, naive CD4+ cells were more numerous and diversity higher than in aged donors. Total diversity from one million sequenced T cells was likely underestimated.

For the second PCR, which ran for 7 to 11 cycles, a sample-barcoded 5' primer and a J-beta primer mix were used. MiXCR was run by TCRdb on the 5' RACE reads, yielding one entry per CDR3 protein. This repertoire shows 1.2 million to 1.5 million distinct CDR3 sequences, 35% to 45% found once; its top ten account for 7% to 9%. The TCR sequence derives from a woman younger than 35 in good health. Specimen: blood.

In nucleotides, the CDR3 is TGCAGTGCTAGATATGGCGGGGAGCTGTTTTTT. The encoded protein is CSARYGGELFF. The chain combines TRBV20-1 with TRBJ2-2; D remains unclear. CDR3 length equals 11 residues. V lost 2 bases and J 7 bases, leaving 5 bases between the germline ends. Germline V gene sequence: CDR1 DFQATT, CDR2 SNEGSKA (reference sequence).